These T cell receptor beta chains were read from a single sample in a study of a mutant IDH1 vaccine in newly diagnosed glioma. No antigen has been identified for these receptors. This table comes from immunoSEQ multiplex PCR, and its TCRdb copy is limited to in-frame clones, with some not included. The repertoire includes 25,000 to 30,000 clones, around 89% of them detected once, and roughly a fifth sits in the top ten. The sample in question was PBMCs, obtained from a glioma patient whose treatment included an IDH1 peptide vaccine. The receptors here all came from a man aged 18-30 years with glioma. The CDR3 runs from the conserved cysteine through the conserved F or W. The D gene is left open where the match is weak. Where a row states a size, it is once, few, many or the class of an expanded clone; other rows omit it.

>TRBJ2-6|NA|NA|TRBV2
CASSGRQAAGANVLTF
TGTGCCAGCAGTGGCAGACAGGCGGCTGGGGCCAACGTCCTGACTTTC
>TRBJ2-3|TRBD2|once|TRBV5-6
CASSLAKMSGGTDTQYF
TGTGCCAGCAGCTTGGCCAAGATGTCGGGGGGAACAGATACGCAGTATTTT
>TRBJ2-7|NA|NA|TRBV5-1
CASSLGGPEQYF
TGCGCCAGCAGCTTGGGGGGGCCCGAGCAGTACTTC
>TRBJ1-2|NA|NA|TRBV6-5
CASISPGVGGYTF
TGTGCCAGCATTAGTCCGGGGGTTGGGGGCTACACCTTC
>TRBJ1-4|TRBD1|NA|TRBV6-5
CASRTGATNEKLFF
TGTGCCAGCAGGACAGGGGCAACTAATGAAAAACTGTTTTTT
>TRBJ2-7|NA|NA|TRBV5-4
CASSLGQIPYEQYF
TGTGCCAGCAGCCTTGGACAGATACCGTACGAGCAGTACTTC
>TRBJ1-2|TRBD1|few|TRBV2
CASSDRGQIVGYTF
TGTGCCAGCAGTGACAGGGGACAGATCGTTGGCTACACCTTC
>TRBJ1-1|NA|NA|TRBV2
CASRELRASNTEAFF
TGTGCCAGCAGAGAACTCAGGGCCTCGAACACTGAAGCTTTCTTT
>TRBJ1-1|NA|NA|TRBV7-3
CASSFTRYTEAFF
TGTGCCAGCAGCTTTACTCGCTACACTGAAGCTTTCTTT
>TRBJ1-1|NA|NA|TRBV4-3
CASSRTLEGTEAFF
TGCGCCAGCAGCCGAACCCTGGAGGGCACTGAAGCTTTCTTT
>TRBJ1-1|NA|NA|TRBV4-3
CASSQDLAGLTEAFF
TGCGCCAGCAGCCAAGATCTGGCAGGGCTCACTGAAGCTTTCTTT
>TRBJ1-2|NA|once|TRBV7-9
CASSLSDGYTF
TGTGCCAGCAGCCTCTCGGATGGCTACACCTTC
>TRBJ2-1|TRBD2|NA|TRBV14
CASSQDLAGGRNEQFF
TGTGCCAGCAGCCAAGATCTAGCGGGAGGTCGGAATGAGCAGTTCTTC
>TRBJ2-5|NA|NA|TRBV25-1
CASTTSAETQYF
TGTGCCAGCACCACCTCGGCAGAGACCCAGTACTTC
>TRBJ1-2|TRBD1|NA|TRBV19
CASRGGTGGILGGYTF
TGTGCCAGTCGAGGAGGGACAGGGGGCATCTTGGGTGGCTACACCTTC
>TRBJ1-2|NA|NA|TRBV7-9
CASSLLNDGYTF
TGTGCCAGCAGCCTACTTAACGATGGCTACACCTTC
>TRBJ1-1|TRBD1|NA|TRBV6-6
CASSYDRGTEAFF
TGTGCCAGCAGTTACGACAGGGGAACTGAAGCTTTCTTT
>TRBJ1-1|NA|NA|TRBV7-9
CASSLAMERRNTEAFF
TGTGCCAGCAGCTTAGCGATGGAGAGGAGGAACACTGAAGCTTTCTTT
>TRBJ1-2|TRBD1|once|TRBV10-3
CAIRGGFGYTF
TGTGCCATCCGAGGGGGCTTTGGCTACACCTTC
>TRBJ1-5|NA|NA|TRBV27
CASSLGGGNQPQHF
TGTGCCAGCAGTTTGGGGGGAGGCAATCAGCCCCAGCATTTT
>TRBJ2-2|NA|NA|TRBV7-7
CASSPWANTGELFF
TGTGCTAGCAGCCCCTGGGCGAACACCGGGGAGCTGTTTTTT
>TRBJ2-1|TRBD1|NA|TRBV30
CAWSVRDREFDEQFF
TGTGCCTGGAGTGTACGGGACAGGGAGTTTGATGAGCAGTTCTTC
>TRBJ2-3|NA|NA|TRBV2
CASSVNTGTIFTDTQYF
TGTGCCAGCAGTGTTAATACTGGCACCATTTTCACAGATACGCAGTATTTT
>TRBJ1-5|NA|once|TRBV6-1
CASDQSGSNQPQHF
TGTGCCAGTGATCAAAGCGGATCCAATCAGCCCCAGCATTTT
>TRBJ2-7|NA|NA|TRBV2
CASSEWGYEQYF
TGTGCCAGCAGTGAGTGGGGCTACGAGCAGTACTTC
>TRBJ1-5|TRBD1|NA|TRBV5-6
CASSLAGRGRDQPQHF
TGTGCCAGCAGCTTGGCGGGCAGGGGGCGAGATCAGCCCCAGCATTTT
>TRBJ2-7|TRBD1|NA|TRBV7-9
CASSRTGGKNEQYF
TGTGCCAGCAGCAGGACAGGGGGAAAGAACGAGCAGTACTTC
>TRBJ2-7|NA|NA|TRBV28
CASGTGEQYF
TGTGCCAGCGGTACGGGGGAGCAGTACTTC
>TRBJ2-7|NA|NA|TRBV6-6
CASSPGPVYEQYF
TGTGCCAGCAGTCCCGGACCCGTTTACGAGCAGTACTTC
>TRBJ1-1|NA|NA|TRBV2
CASSEQGQNTEAFF
TGTGCCAGCAGTGAACAGGGGCAGAACACTGAAGCTTTCTTT
>TRBJ1-1|NA|NA|TRBV6-5
CASSYRTTGGNTEAFF
TGTGCCAGCAGTTACCGGACCACCGGGGGGAACACTGAAGCTTTCTTT
>TRBJ1-2|NA|NA|TRBV28
CASSFGGNGYTF
TGTGCCAGCAGCTTTGGGGGCAATGGCTACACCTTC
>TRBJ2-3|TRBD2|NA|TRBV7-2
CASSPRTSGRTGDTQYF
TGTGCCAGCAGCCCCCGGACTAGCGGGAGGACCGGAGATACGCAGTATTTT
>TRBJ1-1|NA|NA|TRBV5-1
CASSLVIPNTEAFF
TGCGCCAGCAGCTTGGTTATCCCGAACACTGAAGCTTTCTTT
>TRBJ2-2|NA|NA|TRBV9
CASSEQGHTGELFF
TGTGCCAGCAGCGAACAGGGCCACACCGGGGAGCTGTTTTTT
>TRBJ2-3|NA|NA|TRBV15
CATSSRGVEADTQYF
TGTGCCACCAGTTCGAGGGGGGTGGAGGCAGATACGCAGTATTTT
>TRBJ1-2|NA|once|TRBV30
CAWSVHRDYGYTF
TGTGCCTGGAGTGTACACAGGGACTATGGCTACACCTTC
>TRBJ2-3|NA|NA|TRBV2
CASSEAGGRRGDTQYF
TGTGCCAGCAGTGAAGCAGGGGGGCGGAGGGGAGATACGCAGTATTTT
>TRBJ1-2|NA|NA|TRBV5-1
CASSSSEDYTF
TGCGCCAGCAGCTCGTCAGAGGACTACACCTTC
>TRBJ2-5|NA|NA|TRBV7-2
CASSLEAGPRETQYF
TGTGCCAGCAGCTTAGAGGCGGGCCCGAGGGAGACCCAGTACTTC
>TRBJ1-4|NA|NA|TRBV10-3
CAISESQASNEKLFF
TGTGCCATCAGTGAGTCTCAGGCGTCAAATGAAAAACTGTTTTTT
>TRBJ1-2|NA|once|TRBV5-4
CASSLVAGEGGYTF
TGTGCCAGCAGCTTGGTGGCAGGGGAGGGAGGCTACACCTTC
>TRBJ2-7|TRBD2|medium-sized|TRBV4-3
CASSQDLAGGPSYEQYF
TGCGCCAGCAGCCAAGATCTAGCGGGAGGACCCTCCTACGAGCAGTACTTC
>TRBJ1-1|NA|NA|TRBV18
CASSPQGNTEAFF
TGTGCCAGCTCACCACAGGGCAACACTGAAGCTTTCTTT
>TRBJ1-2|NA|NA|TRBV30
CAQRLFSIQGGYGYTF
TGTGCCCAGAGGCTCTTCTCTATTCAGGGAGGCTATGGCTACACCTTC
>TRBJ1-1|NA|medium-sized|TRBV4-1
CASSIGRNTEAFF
TGCGCCAGCAGCATCGGACGGAACACTGAAGCTTTCTTT
>TRBJ2-7|NA|once|TRBV6-1
CASSARGGAYEQYF
TGTGCCAGCAGTGCCAGGGGAGGAGCCTACGAGCAGTACTTC
>TRBJ1-1|TRBD1|NA|TRBV30
CAWRKTGGGEAFF
TGTGCCTGGAGGAAGACAGGGGGTGGTGAAGCTTTCTTT
>TRBJ2-5|TRBD2|NA|TRBV7-2
CASSGRGRGRRSETQYF
TGTGCCAGCAGCGGGCGGGGGCGCGGGAGGCGATCGGAGACCCAGTACTTC
>TRBJ1-1|TRBD1|NA|TRBV29-1
CSGRTQGDTEAFF
TGCAGCGGTAGGACTCAGGGGGACACTGAAGCTTTCTTT
>TRBJ1-1|NA|once|TRBV28
CASSMPWMGAFF
TGTGCCAGCAGCATGCCCTGGATGGGGGCTTTCTTT
>TRBJ2-3|TRBD2|NA|TRBV28
CASSSQREVTDTQYF
TGTGCCAGCAGTTCCCAGCGGGAAGTCACAGATACGCAGTATTTT
>TRBJ1-5|NA|once|TRBV6-1
CASSERVGWNSNQPQHF
TGTGCCAGCAGTGAAAGGGTGGGGTGGAATAGCAATCAGCCCCAGCATTTT
>TRBJ2-1|NA|NA|TRBV7-9
CASTQGRGEQFF
TGTGCCAGCACCCAAGGTCGGGGTGAGCAGTTCTTC
>TRBJ2-7|NA|NA|TRBV30
CAWSGGRYEQYF
TGTGCCTGGAGTGGTGGACGGTACGAGCAGTACTTC
>TRBJ1-1|NA|NA|TRBV10-3
CAITPAGNTEAFF
TGTGCCATCACCCCTGCAGGGAACACTGAAGCTTTCTTT
>TRBJ2-7|NA|NA|TRBV9
CASSPRGRGDYEQYF
TGTGCCAGCAGCCCCCGGGGCAGGGGAGATTACGAGCAGTACTTC
>TRBJ1-1|TRBD1|NA|TRBV15
CATSRDPDRGDTEAFF
TGTGCCACCAGCAGAGATCCAGACAGGGGCGACACTGAAGCTTTCTTT
>TRBJ2-5|TRBD2|NA|TRBV7-2
CASSLAGDQKTQYF
TGTGCCAGCAGCCTAGCGGGAGACCAGAAGACCCAGTACTTC